One sample yielded the 24 T cell receptor beta chains listed below, sequenced in a study of cytomegalovirus exposure and HLA in healthy donors. Libraries were prepared by immunoSEQ multiplex PCR; TCRdb keeps only in-frame clonotypes and omits some of them. This table holds 85,000 to 90,000 clones, roughly 96% found once. Input material: PBMCs. The origin of the receptors is a man younger than 35 in good health and CMV-seronegative.

The chain joins TRBV7-9 to TRBJ2-5, with 14 bases that match TRBD2. The CDR3 spans 17 residues. Per germline, CDR1 SEHNR and CDR2 FQNEAQ (reference sequence). V lost 4 bases to trimming and J lost 5 bases; unmatched junction nucleotides: 9. CDR3 nucleotides: TGTGCCAGCAGCTCCGGGACTAGCGGGAGTATTTGGGAGACCCAGTACTTC. It encodes CASSSGTSGSIWETQYF.

V and J are TRBV7-9 and TRBJ2-7; 10 bases are shared with TRBD2. Germline V gene lookup returns CDR1 SEHNR and CDR2 FQNEAQ (reference sequence). This CDR3 is built from 12 residues. V lost 6 bases, J lost 6 bases, and 2 bases stayed unmatched. The CDR3 DNA is TGTGCCAGCAGAGCGGGAGGGCCCGAGCAGTACGTC. Protein sequence: CASRAGGPEQYV.

This clone was seen a handful of times. The V gene is TRBV2, the J gene TRBJ1-1; 10 positions agree with TRBD1. The CDR3 is 13 residues long. Germline CDR1 and CDR2: SNHLY and FYNNEI. V lost 5 bases and J lost 4; bases outside the gene matches: 1. In DNA, the CDR3 is TGTGCCAGCAGTAGACAGGGGGCCACTGAAGCTTTCTTT. Protein: CASSRQGATEAFF.

The chain links TRBV6-1 to TRBJ1-2; D possibly corresponds to TRBD1 (5 bases). The CDR3 is made up of 14 amino acids. V lost 6 bases and J 6 bases, leaving 17 bases between the germline ends. Germline loops: CDR1 MNHNS, CDR2 SASEGT. In DNA, the CDR3 is TGTGCCAGCAGAAGGACGGGGGAGGAGAATGGCTACACCTTC. Encoded protein: CASRRTGEENGYTF.

The rearrangement links TRBV15 to TRBJ2-2; 7 nucleotides agree with TRBD1. This CDR3 contains 19 residues. The J segment lost 6 bases and the V segment lost 0 bases, leaving 16 bases of the junction unmatched. CDR1 and CDR2 (germline): LNHNV, YYDKDF (reference sequence). CDR3 in DNA: TGTGCCACCAGCAGAGATCAAGGAAGGGGGCTGGGGTTCGCCGGGGAGCTGTTTTTT. It encodes CATSRDQGRGLGFAGELFF.

The V call is TRBV19, the J call TRBJ1-5; D remains unclear. Deletions cut 5 bases from V and 0 bases from J, with 5 bases between. The CDR3 covers 13 residues. Germline V gene lookup returns CDR1 LNHDA and CDR2 SQIVND (reference sequence). The chain's CDR3 is CASSSDSNQPQHF. In DNA, the CDR3 is TGTGCCAGTAGTTCAGATAGCAATCAGCCCCAGCATTTT.

The chain employs TRBV19 and TRBJ2-2; 7 positions match TRBD1. This CDR3 is 16 amino acids long. Per the germline V gene, CDR1 is LNHDA and CDR2 is SQIVND (reference sequence). V lost 7 bases, J lost 3 bases, and 11 bases stayed unmatched. The CDR3 here is CASTLSLTGHTGELFF. In DNA form, the CDR3 reads TGTGCCAGTACCCTATCTCTGACAGGGCACACCGGGGAGCTGTTTTTT.

The chain uses TRBV28 and TRBJ1-4; 7 bases align to TRBD1. Germline-derived CDR1 and CDR2 are MDHEN and SYDVKM. J was trimmed by 0 bases and V by 1 base; bases with no gene match: 8. The CDR3 is 18 amino acids. CDR3 nucleotides: TGTGCCAGCAGTTTATTACTGTGGCAGGGGGCAACTAATGAAAAACTGTTTTTT. Its translation is CASSLLLWQGATNEKLFF.

The chain carries TRBV27 and TRBJ1-5, with D perhaps matching TRBD1 (6 bases). Germline assignment: CDR1 MNHEY and CDR2 SMNVEV (reference sequence). The CDR3 runs 14 residues. With 6 bases removed from V and 7 bases from J, the gap between germline ends came to 16 bases. DNA of the CDR3: TGTGCCAGCAGGGCTATTACAGGGAACCAGCCCCAGCATTTT. This translates into CASRAITGNQPQHF.

This rearrangement joins TRBV27 to TRBJ1-1, with TRBD1 identical over 7 bases. The germline V gene has CDR1 MNHEY and CDR2 SMNVEV (reference sequence). This CDR3 region has 13 residues. Unmatched junction bases numbered 7, after V lost 7 bases and J lost 5 bases. The CDR3 coding sequence is TGTGCCAGCAAGGAGGGGGCGGCTACTGAAGCTTTCTTT. This gives the protein CASKEGAATEAFF.

CDR3 bases: TGTGCCAGCAGCTTACTCCATAGCAACACTGAAGCTTTCTTT. Its protein product is CASSLLHSNTEAFF. This chain connects TRBV7-2 to TRBJ1-1; no firm D call. This CDR3 is built from 14 residues. Trimming pared 2 bases from V and 2 bases from J, leaving 9 bases between. Germline V gives CDR1 SGHTA, CDR2 FQGNSA. Full variable domain (outside the CDR3, taken from reference TRBV7-2 and TRBJ1-1): GAGVSQSPSNKVTEKGKDVELRCDPISGHTALYWYRQSLGQGLEFLIYFQGNSAPDKSGLPSDRFSAERTGGSVSTLTIQRTQQEDSAVYLCASSLLHSNTEAFFGQGTRLTVV.

The chain couples TRBV30 to TRBJ1-1; possibly TRBD1 for D (6 bases). The germline gives CDR1 GTSNPN, CDR2 SVGIG (reference sequence). V lost 5 bases to trimming and J lost 3 bases, with 13 bases between them. This CDR3 contains 13 residues. The CDR3 DNA is TGTGCCTGGTCATCCCGACAGGACACTGAAGCTTTCTTT. Translating it yields CAWSSRQDTEAFF.

This chain connects TRBV27 to TRBJ2-3, with 8 bases identical to TRBD1. The V gene end was trimmed by 1 base and the J gene end by 3 bases; junction bases not matched to a gene: 6. Germline CDR1 and CDR2: MNHEY and SMNVEV (reference sequence). This CDR3 has 16 residues. The CDR3 spells CASSLYQGAETDTQYF. CDR3 DNA sequence: TGTGCCAGCAGTTTATATCAGGGGGCGGAAACAGATACGCAGTATTTT.

CDR3 coding DNA: TGTGCCAGCAGCTTAAATAATAGAGGCGATGGCTACACCTTC. Its translation is CASSLNNRGDGYTF. The V and J genes are TRBV7-9 and TRBJ1-2; no clear D. CDR3 length: 14 amino acids. V shed 2 bases and J shed 6 bases, with 13 bases lying between them. CDR1 and CDR2 from the germline V gene are SEHNR and FQNEAQ (reference sequence). Full variable domain (rest looked up from reference TRBV7-9 and TRBJ1-2): DTGVSQNPRHKITKRGQNVTFRCDPISEHNRLYWYRQTLGQGPEFLTYFQNEAQLEKSRLLSDRFSAERPKGSFSTLEIQRTEQGDSAMYLCASSLNNRGDGYTFGSGTRLTVV.

The rearrangement links TRBV28 to TRBJ1-2, with TRBD1 matching over 10 bases. Trimming cost V 5 bases and J 4 bases; bases outside gene matches: 10. Germline values: CDR1 MDHEN, CDR2 SYDVKM. The length of the CDR3 is 16 residues. The CDR3 spells CASSPLTGGDLYGYTF. The CDR3 DNA sequence: TGTGCCAGCAGTCCCTTGACAGGGGGCGATCTCTATGGCTACACCTTC.

J is TRBJ2-3 and V is TRBV7-6; no clear D gene. The CDR3 is 12 amino acids. Trimming removed 5 bases at V and 4 bases at J, with 7 bases between. CDR1 and CDR2 (germline): SGHVS, FNYEAQ. The CDR3 DNA follows: TGTGCCAGCAGCGTCCCATCAGATACGCAGTATTTT. This translates into CASSVPSDTQYF.

This rearrangement joins TRBV10-2 to TRBJ2-4; 8 nucleotides align to TRBD1. CDR1 is WSHSY and CDR2 is SAAADI in the germline V gene. The V gene end was trimmed by 6 bases and the J gene end by 1 base; junction bases not matched to a gene: 14. The CDR3 spans 18 residues. CDR3 nucleotide sequence: TGCGCCAGCAGAAAAACAGCGACAGGGGTTGGGGCCAAAAACATTCAGTACTTC. Residues: CASRKTATGVGAKNIQYF.

The rearrangement joins TRBV7-2 to TRBJ1-5; D gene ambiguous. V lost 1 base and J 9 bases, leaving 13 bases between the germline ends. Germline CDR1 is SGHTA and CDR2 is FQGNSA. There are 14 residues in the CDR3. CDR3 sequence (DNA): TGTGCCAGCAGCTTAGGTTGGTCCCCCGGGCCCCAGCATTTT. Protein sequence: CASSLGWSPGPQHF.

The V call is TRBV5-1, the J call TRBJ2-1, with 8 nucleotides matching TRBD2. CDR1 and CDR2 (germline): SGHRS, YFSETQ. J lost 0 bases, V lost 0 bases, and 5 bases had no gene match. This CDR3 comprises 17 residues. CDR3 bases: TGCGCCAGCAGCTTGGGGACTAGCCGAAGCTCCTACAATGAGCAGTTCTTC. It yields the protein CASSLGTSRSSYNEQFF.

The rearrangement joins TRBV27 to TRBJ2-6; weak D call: TRBD2 (6 bases). This CDR3 contains 14 residues. Germline lookup yields CDR1 MNHEY and CDR2 SMNVEV (reference sequence). Between the trimmed V and J ends, which lost 6 bases and 4 bases, there was a span of 10 bases. CDR3 sequence reads: CASRRDTGANVLTF. The CDR3 nucleotides read TGTGCCAGCAGGCGGGATACCGGGGCCAACGTCCTGACTTTC.

This rearrangement joins TRBV2 to TRBJ2-7, with 7 bases identical to TRBD1. The germline gives CDR1 SNHLY, CDR2 FYNNEI. The junction had 5 bases not matched to a gene; V was cut back by 6 bases and J by 12 bases. The CDR3 has 10 residues. CDR3 sequence: CASRTGLGYF. The CDR3 region has the DNA TGTGCCAGCAGGACAGGGTTGGGGTACTTC.

The J gene is TRBJ2-1, the V gene TRBV7-3, with D perhaps TRBD1 (5 bases). V lost 4 bases and J 8 bases, leaving 9 bases between the germline ends. CDR1 and CDR2 from the germline V gene are SGHTA and FQGTGA. CDR3 length: 12 amino acids. The CDR3: CASSSVGDEQFF. The DNA for the CDR3 is TGTGCCAGCAGCTCTGTAGGGGATGAGCAGTTCTTC.

This rearrangement joins TRBV28 to TRBJ1-1, with D perhaps TRBD1 (6 bases). The CDR3 consists of 13 residues. The V end lost 7 bases, the J end lost 11 bases, and 20 bases lay between the germline ends. The germline gives CDR1 MDHEN, CDR2 SYDVKM. CDR3: CASTPQGILGAFF. The CDR3 bases are TGTGCCAGCACCCCACAGGGTATCCTTGGGGCTTTCTTT.

The genes are TRBV9 and TRBJ1-2; D is ambiguous. V was shortened by 5 bases and J by 0 bases, with 14 bases between the two germline ends. The CDR3 is made up of 15 amino acids. CDR1 is SGDLS and CDR2 is YYNGEE in the germline V gene. The CDR3 is CASSLTGGSNYGYTF. For the CDR3, the DNA is TGTGCCAGCAGTTTAACCGGCGGTTCTAACTATGGCTACACCTTC.